The text below deals with one T cell receptor beta chain. Its antigen is currently not known. No per-base quality is available; no much larger clone lies one base away. This entry is derived from a study of blood T cell repertoires in COVID-19 (dated by TCRdb to about 2020). The study in broad terms: The collaborator samples originated in the United States, Italy and Spain and spanned the acute and convalescent phases of COVID-19. The prospective study material was composed of cDNA or gDNA derived from T cells, B-cell-depleted T cells, or PBMCs. Subjects who had been exposed to COVID-19, were actively infected with it, or had recovered from it provided the deeply sampled blood TCRbeta repertoires that made up the dataset. The repertoires were released in a freely available public database intended as a resource for research on the immune response to SARS-CoV-2. Samples came from the ongoing ImmuneRACE study (first 160 participants) plus 1,254 subjects from 6 global collaborators. The sample metadata nearly always contained a de-identified subject ID, COVID-19 status, age in years and sex. Where HLA class I and class II types were available, the types were taken from metadata supplied by the sample provider, not from assay-based typing. The paper as a whole reports these results and caveats: Clinical and demographic metadata were provided uncurated, with the amount varying by source and participant.

The immunoSEQ Assay, a bias-controlled multiplex PCR, was used to amplify TCRbeta CDR3 regions from genomic DNA. For the original study's pipeline: The number of nucleated cells in each sample was estimated by amplification of reference gene primers within the assay. To quantify the absolute abundance of each unique TCRbeta CDR3 rearrangement, sequence reads were collapsed and filtered. Productive Simpson clonality was computed per sample as the square root of Simpson's diversity index over productive rearrangements. Drawn from immuneACCESS, this table holds only the in-frame rearrangements with V and J called that TCRdb kept. Clones are partly lost; checked studies trace under half to an unresolved V gene and leave the rest unexplained. That table is the source of V, J and clone size, and D and trimming were worked out from the DNA. The table for this sample lists 150,000 to 200,000 clones; around 87% of them were counted only once. 6.6% of the sample is in the top ten clones.

Via the germline V gene, CDR1 is SNHLY and CDR2 FYNNEI. The CDR3 starts with the cysteine, ends with the phenylalanine, and has 15 residues. Only CDR3 DNA is held: 45 bases, read in frame from base 1. V is pared back by 3 bases and J by 0 bases, with 10 bases lying between the germline termini. Enrolling through a virtual design, the prospective study's participants ranged in age from about 18 to 89 years and lived across some 23 United States geographic areas. Cohort assignment in the prospective study relied on participant-reported clinical history from a screening survey and a study questionnaire. Recovered participants in ImmuneRACE Cohort 3 were defined by two consecutive negative NP/OP PCR tests, clearance by a healthcare professional, or resolution of symptoms. In the prospective study, whole blood, serum and a nasopharyngeal or oropharyngeal swab were collected from each participant by mobile phlebotomists. Over a roughly 2-month period, participants in the prospective study had the option of providing additional blood draws and questionnaires. Before DNA extraction, prospective study blood samples were shipped either frozen or at room temperature.

The sequence derives from a woman between 50 and 59 years old who had recovered from COVID-19. Sequenced sample: PBMCs or T cells enriched from blood (not recorded which). The rearranged segments are TRBV2 and TRBJ2-3; the best D guess is TRBD1, with 6 bases matching. This receptor carries the CDR3 CASSDQGLSTDTQYF. DNA sequence: TGTGCCAGCAGTGACCAGGGGCTTAGCACAGATACGCAGTATTTT.